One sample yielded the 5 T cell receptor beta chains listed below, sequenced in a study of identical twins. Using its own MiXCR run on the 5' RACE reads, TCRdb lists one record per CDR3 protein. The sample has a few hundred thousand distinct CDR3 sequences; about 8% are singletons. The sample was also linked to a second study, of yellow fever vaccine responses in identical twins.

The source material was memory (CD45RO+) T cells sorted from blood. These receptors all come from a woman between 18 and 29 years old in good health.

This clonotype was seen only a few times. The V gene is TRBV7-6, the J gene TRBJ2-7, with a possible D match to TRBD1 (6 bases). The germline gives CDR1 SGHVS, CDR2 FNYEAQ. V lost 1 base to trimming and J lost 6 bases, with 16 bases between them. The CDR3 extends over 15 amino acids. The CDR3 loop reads CASSLGGQGSGEQYF. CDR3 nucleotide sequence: TGTGCCAGCAGCTTAGGGGGACAAGGGTCCGGCGAGCAGTACTTC.

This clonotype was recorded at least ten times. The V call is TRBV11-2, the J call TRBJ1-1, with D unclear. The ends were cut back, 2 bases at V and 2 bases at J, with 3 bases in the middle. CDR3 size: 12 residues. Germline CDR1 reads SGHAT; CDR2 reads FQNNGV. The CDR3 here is CASSLSNTEAFF. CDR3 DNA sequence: TGTGCCAGCAGCTTATCCAACACTGAAGCTTTCTTT.

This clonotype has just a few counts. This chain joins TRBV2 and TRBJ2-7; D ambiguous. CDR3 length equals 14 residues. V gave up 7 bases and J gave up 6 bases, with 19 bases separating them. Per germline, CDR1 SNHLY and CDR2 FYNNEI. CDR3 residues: CASKELGGPPEQYF. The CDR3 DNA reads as TGTGCCAGCAAGGAGCTTGGTGGACCCCCCGAGCAGTACTTC.

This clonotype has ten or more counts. The CDR3 bases are TGTGCCATCAGTGAGTCCCCGGGGGAGGCTAGTTCCTACGAGCAGTACTTC. This encodes CAISESPGEASSYEQYF. The V call is TRBV10-3, the J call TRBJ2-7; maybe TRBD2 (6 bases). The CDR3 runs 17 residues. Germline V gives CDR1 ENHRY, CDR2 SYGVKD. Trimming stripped 0 bases from V and 1 base from J, with 16 bases between.

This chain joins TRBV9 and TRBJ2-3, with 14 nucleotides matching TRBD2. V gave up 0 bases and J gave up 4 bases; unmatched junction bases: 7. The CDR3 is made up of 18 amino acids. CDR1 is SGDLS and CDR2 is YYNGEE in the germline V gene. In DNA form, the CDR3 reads TGTGCCAGCAGCGTAGGCAGACTAGCGGGAGGGAGACCAGATACGCAGTATTTT. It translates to CASSVGRLAGGRPDTQYF.